The sequence of this TCR beta chain was determined in a study of Ad26.COV2.S vaccination and SARS-CoV-2 variants. Study-wide results and limits: The placebo group had lower spike-specific TCR breadth than the vaccine recipients did. Considerable breadth of spike-specific CD8+ and CD4+ T cell responses has reportedly been documented following vaccination. It is possible that the TCR breadth and depth analyses underestimated the total T cell responses. Participants given vaccine showed non-spike TCR breadth similar to that of placebo recipients.

The CDR3 consists of 15 residues. With 2 bases removed from V and 4 bases from J, the gap between germline ends came to 14 bases. Per the germline V gene, CDR1 is PRHDT and CDR2 is FYEKMQ (reference sequence). On this clone itself: Its target is unknown.

Measured with immunoSEQ multiplex PCR; TCRdb has only the in-frame clones, and not every one. The data show about 350,000 clones, approximately 90% seen once. This rearrangement joins TRBV13 to TRBJ1-2; no reliable D call. This specimen consisted of peripheral blood, obtained after recovery from COVID-19. The TCR sequence derives from a human donor who had recovered from COVID-19. CDR3 sequence (DNA): TGTGCCAGCAGCTTAACCCAGGCAGACTTCTATGGCTACACCTTC. Protein product: CASSLTQADFYGYTF.